The present entry profiles one T cell receptor (beta chain) with its context. There is no known antigen for this receptor. One base away there is no much larger clone; base qualities are not given. The collaborating institutions used their own protocols to collect whole blood in K2EDTA tubes. For TCRbeta analysis, collaborators shipped samples as frozen whole blood, isolated PBMCs, or DNA extracted from either of those sample types. TCRbeta CDR3 regions were amplified from genomic DNA by means of the immunoSEQ Assay, a bias-controlled multiplex PCR. As for how the authors treated the data: Nucleated cell counts per sample were estimated from amplification of reference gene primers within the assay. Sequence reads were collapsed and filtered to measure the absolute abundance of every unique TCRbeta CDR3 rearrangement. For each sample, productive Simpson clonality was calculated as the square root of Simpson's diversity index over productive rearrangements. TCRdb obtained this table from immuneACCESS and retained in-frame rearrangements with V and J assigned. These tables miss some clones; where compared with another copy, unresolved V genes account for less than half of the shortfall, and the remainder is unexplained. V, J and clone size are those of that table, while D and trimming were read from the DNA. This sample lists tens of thousands of clones; 80% to 90% were detected once. Jointly, the top ten make up around 28% of the sample.

The record originates from a study of blood T cell repertoires in COVID-19 (dated by TCRdb to 2018 to 2020). About the investigation overall: The collaborator samples originated in the United States, Italy and Spain and spanned the acute and convalescent phases of COVID-19. The prospective study material was composed of cDNA or gDNA derived from T cells, B-cell-depleted T cells, or PBMCs. The dataset comprised deeply sampled blood TCRbeta repertoires from subjects exposed to, actively infected with, or recovered from COVID-19. The repertoires were made available in a free public database intended to serve as a resource for research on the immune response to SARS-CoV-2. The samples were drawn from the first 160 participants of the ongoing ImmuneRACE study and from under 1,500 subjects provided by 6 global collaborators. The sample metadata nearly always contained a de-identified subject ID, COVID-19 status, age in years and sex. Where HLA class I and class II types were available, the types were taken from metadata supplied by the sample provider, not from assay-based typing. Results and caveats for the whole study, not just this receptor: The amount of clinical and demographic metadata varied by source and participant and was provided uncurated.

V has 7 bases trimmed and J has 6 bases trimmed; junction bases matching no gene number 7. The germline V gene (reference sequence) sets CDR1 to WNHNN and CDR2 to SYGVQD. The cysteine opens and the phenylalanine closes a CDR3 of 14 amino acids. Only the CDR3 region is kept as DNA, spanning 42 bases read in frame from base 1. The chain was built from TRBV10-1 and TRBJ2-2; the central 8 bases match TRBD1. The material sequenced was peripheral blood. This receptor was identified in a human donor in a cohort sampled during active COVID-19. The DNA sequence follows: TGCGCCAGCACTGGACAGGGTCCTTCCGGGGAGCTGTTTTTT. This is translated as CASTGQGPSGELFF.